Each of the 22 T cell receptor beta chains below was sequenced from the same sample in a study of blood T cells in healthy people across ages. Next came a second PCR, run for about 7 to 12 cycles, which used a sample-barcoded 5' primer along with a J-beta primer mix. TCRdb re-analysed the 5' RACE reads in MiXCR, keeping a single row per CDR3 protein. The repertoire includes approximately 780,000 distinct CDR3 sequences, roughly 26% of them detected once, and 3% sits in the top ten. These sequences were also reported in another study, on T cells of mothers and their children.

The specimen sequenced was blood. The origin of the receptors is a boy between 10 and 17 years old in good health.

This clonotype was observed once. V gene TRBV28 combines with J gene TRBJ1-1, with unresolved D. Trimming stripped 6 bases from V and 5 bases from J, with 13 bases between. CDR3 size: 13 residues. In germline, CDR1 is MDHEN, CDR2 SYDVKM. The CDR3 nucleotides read TGTGCCAGCAGCCCGGGTGAGTGGACTGAAGCTTTCTTT. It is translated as CASSPGEWTEAFF.

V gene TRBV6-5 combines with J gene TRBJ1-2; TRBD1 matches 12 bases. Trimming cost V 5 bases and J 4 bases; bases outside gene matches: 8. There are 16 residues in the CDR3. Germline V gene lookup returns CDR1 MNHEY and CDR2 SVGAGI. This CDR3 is CASSNPGTGGGYGYTF. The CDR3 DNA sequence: TGTGCCAGCAGTAACCCCGGGACAGGGGGCGGCTATGGCTACACCTTC.

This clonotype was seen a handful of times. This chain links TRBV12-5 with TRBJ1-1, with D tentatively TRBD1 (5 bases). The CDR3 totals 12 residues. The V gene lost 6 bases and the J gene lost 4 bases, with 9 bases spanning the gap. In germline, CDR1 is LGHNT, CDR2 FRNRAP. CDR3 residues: CASGRGGTEAFF. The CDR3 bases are TGTGCTAGTGGCCGGGGGGGCACTGAAGCTTTCTTT.

CDR3 sequence: CASSMWDRGNSPLHF. The CDR3 DNA sequence: TGTGCCAGTAGTATGTGGGACAGGGGAAATTCACCCCTCCACTTT. The chain carries TRBV19 and TRBJ1-6; the match to TRBD1 covers 10 bases. V gave up 3 bases and J gave up 7 bases; unmatched junction bases: 3. In germline, CDR1 is LNHDA, CDR2 SQIVND (reference sequence). This CDR3 has 15 amino acids.

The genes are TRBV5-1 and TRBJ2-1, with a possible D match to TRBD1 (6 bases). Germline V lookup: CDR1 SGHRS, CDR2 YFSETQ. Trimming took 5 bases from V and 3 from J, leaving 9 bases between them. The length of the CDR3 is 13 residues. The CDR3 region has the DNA TGCGCCAGCAGGGACAGCGACTACAATGAGCAGTTCTTC. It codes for CASRDSDYNEQFF. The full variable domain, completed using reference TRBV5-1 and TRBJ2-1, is KAGVTQTPRYLIKTRGQQVTLSCSPISGHRSVSWYQQTPGQGLQFLFEYFSETQRNKGNFPGRFSGRQFSNSRSEMNVSTLELGDSALYLCASRDSDYNEQFFGPGTRLTVL.

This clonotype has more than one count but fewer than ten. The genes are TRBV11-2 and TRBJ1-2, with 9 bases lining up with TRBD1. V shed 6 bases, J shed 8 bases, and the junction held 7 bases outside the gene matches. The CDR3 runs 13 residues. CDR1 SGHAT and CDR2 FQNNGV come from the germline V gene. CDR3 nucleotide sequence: TGTGCCAGCAGACGCGACAGGGGGAGAGGCTACACCTTC. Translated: CASRRDRGRGYTF.

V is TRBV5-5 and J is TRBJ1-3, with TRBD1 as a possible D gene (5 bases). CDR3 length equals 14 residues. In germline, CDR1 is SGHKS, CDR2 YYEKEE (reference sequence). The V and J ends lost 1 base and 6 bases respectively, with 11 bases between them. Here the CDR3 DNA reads TGTGCCAGCAGCTTGATGGGGCCATCAAACACCATATATTTT. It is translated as CASSLMGPSNTIYF.

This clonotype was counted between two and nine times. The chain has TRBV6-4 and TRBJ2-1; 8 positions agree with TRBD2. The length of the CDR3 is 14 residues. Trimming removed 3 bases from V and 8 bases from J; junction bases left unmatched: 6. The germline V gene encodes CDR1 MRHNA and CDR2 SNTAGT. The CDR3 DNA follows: TGTGCCAGCAGTGATACCGGGGGGGCTGATGAGCAGTTCTTC. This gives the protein CASSDTGGADEQFF.

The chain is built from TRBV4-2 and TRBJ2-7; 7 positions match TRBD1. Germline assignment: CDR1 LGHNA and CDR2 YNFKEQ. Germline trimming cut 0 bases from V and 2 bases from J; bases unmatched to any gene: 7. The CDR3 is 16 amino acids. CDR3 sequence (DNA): TGTGCCAGCAGCCAAGATAGGGGGACAGAACCCTACGAGCAGTACTTC. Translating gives CASSQDRGTEPYEQYF.

CDR3 loop: CVGDRPGPAFF. Here the CDR3 DNA reads TGCGTCGGGGACAGACCGGGGCCGGCCTTTTTT. This rearrangement joins TRBV20-1 to TRBJ1-4; 7 bases are a match to TRBD1. Germline-derived CDR1 and CDR2 are DFQATT and SNEGSKA (reference sequence). The CDR3 loop spans 11 amino acids.

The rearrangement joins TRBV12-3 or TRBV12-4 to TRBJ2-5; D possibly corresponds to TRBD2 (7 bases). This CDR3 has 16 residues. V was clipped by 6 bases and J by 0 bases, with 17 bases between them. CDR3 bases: TGTGCCAGCAGGTCCAGTCGGCGGGGGCACCAAGAGACCCAGTACTTC. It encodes CASRSSRRGHQETQYF.

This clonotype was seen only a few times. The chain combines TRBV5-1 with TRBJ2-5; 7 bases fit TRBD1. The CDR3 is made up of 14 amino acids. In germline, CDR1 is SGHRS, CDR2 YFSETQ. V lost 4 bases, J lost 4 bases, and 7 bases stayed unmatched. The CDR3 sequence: CASSRGQAGETQYF. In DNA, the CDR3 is TGCGCCAGCAGCCGAGGACAGGCGGGAGAGACCCAGTACTTC.

Written as DNA, the CDR3 is TGCGCCAGCAGCCTTACCGGGACAGGGGATGGCTACACCTTC. Its translation is CASSLTGTGDGYTF. The rearrangement links TRBV5-1 to TRBJ1-2; 10 nucleotides match TRBD1. The length of the CDR3 is 14 residues. J gave up 6 bases and V 4 bases, and 6 bases lay outside the gene matches. Germline loops: CDR1 SGHRS, CDR2 YFSETQ.

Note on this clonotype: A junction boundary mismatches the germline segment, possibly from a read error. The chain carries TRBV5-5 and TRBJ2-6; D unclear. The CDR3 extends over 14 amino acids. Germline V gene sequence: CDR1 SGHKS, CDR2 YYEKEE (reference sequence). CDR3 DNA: TGTGCCAGCAGTGCGGAACCTGGAGCCAACGTCCTGACTTTC. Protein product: CASSAEPGANVLTF.

The CDR3 DNA reads as TGTGCCACCGCGGAGGGTAGCACAGATACGCAGTATTTT. This sequence encodes CATAEGSTDTQYF. The V call is TRBV24-1, the J call TRBJ2-3, with D possibly TRBD2 on 6 matching bases. The germline CDR1 and CDR2 sequences are KGHDR and SFDVKD. This CDR3 has 13 residues. Trimming stripped 9 bases from V and 0 bases from J, with 9 bases between.

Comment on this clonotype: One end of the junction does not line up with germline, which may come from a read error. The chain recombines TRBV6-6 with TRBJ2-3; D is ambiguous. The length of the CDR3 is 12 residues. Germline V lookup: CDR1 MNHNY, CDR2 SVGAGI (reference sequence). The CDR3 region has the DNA TGTGCCAGCAGGCCAGGCACAGATACGCAGTCTTTT. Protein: CASRPGTDTQSF.

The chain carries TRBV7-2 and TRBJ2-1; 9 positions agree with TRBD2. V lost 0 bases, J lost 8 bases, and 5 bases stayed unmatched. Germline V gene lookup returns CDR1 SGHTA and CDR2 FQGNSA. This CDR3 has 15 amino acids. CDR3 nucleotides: TGTGCCAGCAGCTTAGCGACTAGCGGATTGGATGAGCAGTTCTTC. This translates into CASSLATSGLDEQFF.

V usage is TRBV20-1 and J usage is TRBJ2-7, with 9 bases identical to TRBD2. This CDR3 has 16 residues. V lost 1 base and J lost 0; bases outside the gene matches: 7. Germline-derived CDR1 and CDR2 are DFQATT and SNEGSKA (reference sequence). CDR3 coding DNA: TGCAGTGCTAGAGGATTGGCGGGGGGGTACTCCTACGAGCAGTACTTC. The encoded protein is CSARGLAGGYSYEQYF.

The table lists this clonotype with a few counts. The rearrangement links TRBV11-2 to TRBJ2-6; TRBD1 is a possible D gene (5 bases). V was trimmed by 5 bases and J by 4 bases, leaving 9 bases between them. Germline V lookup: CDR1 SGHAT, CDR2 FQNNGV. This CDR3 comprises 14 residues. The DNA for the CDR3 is TGTGCCAGCAGCCCGACAGCGGGGGCCAACGTCCTGACTTTC. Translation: CASSPTAGANVLTF.

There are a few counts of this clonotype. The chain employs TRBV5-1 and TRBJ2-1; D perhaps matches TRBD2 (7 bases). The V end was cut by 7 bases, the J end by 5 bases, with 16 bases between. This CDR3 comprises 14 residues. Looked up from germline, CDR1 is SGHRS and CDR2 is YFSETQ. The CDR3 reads CASLLGGGDNEQFF. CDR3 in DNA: TGCGCCAGCTTACTGGGGGGGGGCGACAATGAGCAGTTCTTC.

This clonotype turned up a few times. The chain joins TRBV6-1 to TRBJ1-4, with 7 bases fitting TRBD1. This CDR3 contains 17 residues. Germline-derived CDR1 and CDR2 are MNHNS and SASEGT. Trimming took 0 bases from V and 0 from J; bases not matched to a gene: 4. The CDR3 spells CASSEAGRGPTNEKLFF. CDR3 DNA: TGTGCCAGCAGTGAAGCGGGAAGGGGGCCAACTAATGAAAAACTGTTTTTT.

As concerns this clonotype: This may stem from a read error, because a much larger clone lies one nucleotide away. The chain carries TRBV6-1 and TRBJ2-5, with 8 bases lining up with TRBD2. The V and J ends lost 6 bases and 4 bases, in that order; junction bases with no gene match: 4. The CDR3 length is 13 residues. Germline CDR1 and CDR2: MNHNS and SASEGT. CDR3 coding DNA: TGTGCCAGCAGCGGGGGGGCCCCAGAGACCCAGTACTTC. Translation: CASSGGAPETQYF.